This T cell receptor (beta chain) stems from a study of T cells after yellow fever vaccination (dated by TCRdb to the late 2010s). As for the study more broadly: Libraries from fractions with low cell numbers were prepared with the SMART-Seq v4 Ultra Low Input RNA kit. To follow T-cell clones before and after both primary and booster YFV17D yellow fever vaccination, bulk TCR alpha and beta repertoires underwent longitudinal sequencing. Two healthy male donors, one aged 18 to 30 and one aged 30 to 40 years, were included in the cohort. Bulk PBMC replicates and cell subsets were isolated from blood drawn at multiple timepoints before and after both primary and secondary immunization.

In its sample, this clonotype was seen many times. Its specific antigen is unknown. No base-level quality is on record; no much larger clone is a single base apart. V drops 7 bases and J drops 0 bases, leaving 10 bases in between. From the germline V gene (reference sequence), CDR1 is LNHDA and CDR2 is SQIVND. The CDR3, cysteine through phenylalanine, is 14 amino acids long. The retained sequence is limited to the CDR3, 42 bases, with the frame set at the first base. Here is what the overall study found, with its caveats: Most clones expanded after primary vaccination (roughly 96% of CD4 and roughly 90% of CD8) were re-detected after the booster, suggesting that broad memory maintenance occurred. Because abundant contaminating clonotypes from the bulk population could be contained in FACS-sorted repertoires, computational filtering was required. A small share of clonotypes occurred in both CD4 and CD8 compartments, likely arising from convergent recombination. The secondary T-cell response was found to be weaker but faster than the primary response, with a peak reached on day 5 rather than on day 15. Only two donors were included in the study, so the extent to which the findings can be generalized is limited.

The intended sense of this specimen's treatment or condition label: live attenuated yellow fever vaccine strain. Two biological replicates of bulk PBMCs were collected at each blood-draw timepoint. PBMCs were isolated from peripheral blood using a standard Ficoll-Paque protocol. RNA was extracted with TriZol from bulk PBMCs, CD4 and CD8 fractions, and dextramer-positive and dextramer-negative fractions. TCR cDNA was synthesized by 5'RACE template switching, through which a universal primer site and unique molecular identifiers were introduced. Priming for cDNA synthesis came from both the TCR alpha and TCR beta constant segments. Library amplification involved two PCR steps, and the second step added sample barcodes and sequencing adapters. Sequencing of libraries was performed on Illumina HiSeq 2500 (2x100 bp) or NovaSeq (2x150 bp). Under the source paper's analysis protocol: MIGEC handled demultiplexing of reads and collapsing into UMI consensus sequences, while MiXCR performed V(D)J alignment. Vaccine-responding clonotypes were defined with edgeR using replicate PBMC samples, requiring FDR below 0.01 and a log2 fold change above 5 up to day 15. Each bulk clonotype received a CD4 or CD8 identity based on whether the sequenced CD4 or CD8 repertoire contained that clonotype at higher abundance. The public sequencing data were trimmed at Q25 with fastp and processed into clonotypes with MiXCR by TCRdb, which kept only in-frame beta chains. Rows with a matching CDR3 protein are joined into one entry that keeps the most common DNA and genes. The V and J calls were not made by the authors but by TCRdb's processing. The sample data list fewer than 450,000 distinct CDR3 sequences, and around 10% of these were observed just once. The top ten clonotypes cover less than 20% of the sample.

This receptor was taken from a man between 18 and 29 years old who received the YFV17D yellow fever vaccine. The sample was PBMCs, taken on the day of the first yellow fever vaccination. The sequence joins TRBV19 to TRBJ2-4; confidence is insufficient to name the D gene. CDR3 region: CASTAHLAKNIQYF. At the DNA level, the sequence is TGTGCCAGTACCGCCCATTTAGCCAAAAACATTCAGTACTTC.